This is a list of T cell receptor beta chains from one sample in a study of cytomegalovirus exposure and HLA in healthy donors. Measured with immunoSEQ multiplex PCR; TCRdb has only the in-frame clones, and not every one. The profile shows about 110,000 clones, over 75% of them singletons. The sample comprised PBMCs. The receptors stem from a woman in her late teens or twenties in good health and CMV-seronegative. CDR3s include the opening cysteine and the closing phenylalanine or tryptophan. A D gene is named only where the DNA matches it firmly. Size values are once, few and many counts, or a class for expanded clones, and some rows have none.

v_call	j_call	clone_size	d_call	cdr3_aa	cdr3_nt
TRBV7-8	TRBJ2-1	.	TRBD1	CASQSSGTGLNEQFF	TGTGCCAGCCAGAGTTCCGGGACAGGGTTGAATGAGCAGTTCTTC
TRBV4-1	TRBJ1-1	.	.	CASSQVLEVRNTEAFF	TGCGCCAGCAGCCAAGTTCTAGAGGTTAGGAACACTGAAGCTTTCTTT
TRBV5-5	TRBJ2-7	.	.	CASGLQGSYEQYF	TGTGCCAGCGGGCTTCAGGGCTCCTACGAGCAGTACTTC
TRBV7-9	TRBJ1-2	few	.	CASSLEAKYGYTF	TGTGCCAGCAGCTTAGAAGCGAAGTATGGCTACACCTTC
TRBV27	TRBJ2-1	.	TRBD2	CASSRPLPSGITEQFF	TGTGCCAGCAGCCGACCTCTCCCTAGCGGGATTACTGAGCAGTTCTTC
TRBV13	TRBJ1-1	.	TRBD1	CASSSSPGTGIAEAFF	TGTGCCAGCAGCTCTAGTCCCGGGACAGGGATCGCTGAAGCTTTCTTT
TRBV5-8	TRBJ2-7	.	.	CASSLIVGYEQYF	TGTGCCAGCAGCCTAATCGTCGGCTACGAGCAGTACTTC
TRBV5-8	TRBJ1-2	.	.	CASSQQGRGGYTF	TGTGCCAGCAGCCAACAGGGAAGGGGAGGCTACACCTTC
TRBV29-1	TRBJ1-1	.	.	CSVVGNTEAFF	TGCAGCGTTGTCGGGAACACTGAAGCTTTCTTT
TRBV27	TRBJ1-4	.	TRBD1	CASSASLQGVGEKLFF	TGTGCCAGCAGTGCAAGCCTACAGGGGGTTGGAGAAAAACTGTTTTTT
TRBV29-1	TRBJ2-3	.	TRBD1	CSVGNAGGNTQYF	TGCAGCGTTGGTAACGCAGGGGGAAATACGCAGTATTTT
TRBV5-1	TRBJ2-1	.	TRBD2	CASLKGSGGFSNEQFF	TGCGCCAGCCTTAAAGGGAGCGGGGGATTTTCCAATGAGCAGTTCTTC
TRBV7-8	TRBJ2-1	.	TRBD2	CASSPRAGGRRNEQFF	TGTGCCAGCAGCCCGAGAGCGGGAGGAAGGCGCAATGAGCAGTTCTTC
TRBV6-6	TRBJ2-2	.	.	CASSYEGGELFF	TGTGCCAGCAGTTACGAGGGAGGGGAGCTGTTTTTT
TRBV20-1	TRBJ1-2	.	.	CSARALKGYTF	TGCAGTGCTAGAGCCCTAAAAGGCTACACCTTC
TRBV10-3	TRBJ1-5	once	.	CAISEGAAQPQHF	TGTGCCATCAGTGAGGGGGCAGCTCAGCCCCAGCATTTT
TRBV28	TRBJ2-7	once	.	CASMRDIEQYF	TGTGCCAGCATGAGGGATATTGAGCAGTACTTC
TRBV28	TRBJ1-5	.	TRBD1	CASSPSGGTGAYQPQHF	TGTGCCAGCAGCCCGTCAGGAGGGACAGGGGCTTATCAGCCCCAGCATTTT
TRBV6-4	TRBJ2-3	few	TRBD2	CASSEERGSTDTQYF	TGTGCCAGCAGTGAGGAGCGGGGGAGCACAGATACGCAGTATTTT
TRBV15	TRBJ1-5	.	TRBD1	CATSRKQGDRNQPQHF	TGTGCCACCAGCAGAAAACAGGGGGATCGAAATCAGCCCCAGCATTTT
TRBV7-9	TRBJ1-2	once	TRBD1	CASSDTGTGDGYTF	TGTGCCAGCAGCGACACCGGGACAGGTGATGGCTACACCTTC
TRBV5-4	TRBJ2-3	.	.	CASMLVGSGHHTDTQYF	TGTGCCAGCATGCTTGTAGGTAGCGGACATCACACAGATACGCAGTATTTT
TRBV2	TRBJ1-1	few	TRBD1	CASRLDRESTEAFF	TGTGCCAGCAGACTGGACAGGGAGAGCACTGAAGCTTTCTTT
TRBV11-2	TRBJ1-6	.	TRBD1	CASSSGTGESPLHF	TGTGCCAGCAGCTCCGGGACAGGGGAGTCACCCCTCCACTTT
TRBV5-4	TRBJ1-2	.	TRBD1	CASSLAEGAFPNYGYTF	TGTGCCAGCAGCTTGGCCGAGGGGGCGTTTCCTAACTATGGCTACACCTTC
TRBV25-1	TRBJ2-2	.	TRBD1	CASSDQGAFTGELFF	TGTGCCAGCAGTGATCAGGGGGCATTCACCGGGGAGCTGTTTTTT
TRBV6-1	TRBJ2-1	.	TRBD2	CASSESSGRAVDEQFF	TGTGCCAGCAGTGAATCCAGCGGGAGGGCCGTCGATGAGCAGTTCTTC
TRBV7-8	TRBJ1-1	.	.	CASSLLFQGNTEAFF	TGTGCCAGCAGCTTACTTTTCCAGGGGAACACTGAAGCTTTCTTT
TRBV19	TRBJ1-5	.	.	CASSRREGSGGNQPQHF	TGTGCCAGTAGCCGCCGGGAGGGGAGTGGTGGCAATCAGCCCCAGCATTTT